The text below deals with one T cell receptor (beta chain). Its antigen is unidentified. There were healthy Caucasian individuals from Russia, aged 6 to 90, serving as donors. Around 9.5 milliliters of peripheral blood were drawn from each donor. A sample-barcoded 5' primer and a J-beta primer mix were used in a second PCR of about 6 to 12 cycles. TCRdb reprocessed the 5' RACE reads with MiXCR, giving one entry per CDR3 protein. The sample contains over 1,500,000 distinct CDR3 sequences, roughly 50% of which appear only once. This sample is drawn from a study of blood T cells in healthy people across ages. Regarding the study as a whole: The donors' CMV status was not determined, possibly confounding changes in expanded clonotypes.

V was cut by 5 bases and J by 4 bases, with 13 bases left in between. The CDR3 is 14 residues long. CDR1 and CDR2 (germline): LGHDT, YNNKEL (reference sequence). The sequence was collected from a woman in her thirties or forties in good health. The chain has TRBV3-1 and TRBJ2-3, with D possibly being TRBD1 or TRBD2 (7 bases each). Sequences were obtained from blood. The CDR3 here is CASSARGGADTQYF. CDR3 DNA: TGTGCCAGCAGCGCCAGGGGGGGCGCAGATACGCAGTATTTT.